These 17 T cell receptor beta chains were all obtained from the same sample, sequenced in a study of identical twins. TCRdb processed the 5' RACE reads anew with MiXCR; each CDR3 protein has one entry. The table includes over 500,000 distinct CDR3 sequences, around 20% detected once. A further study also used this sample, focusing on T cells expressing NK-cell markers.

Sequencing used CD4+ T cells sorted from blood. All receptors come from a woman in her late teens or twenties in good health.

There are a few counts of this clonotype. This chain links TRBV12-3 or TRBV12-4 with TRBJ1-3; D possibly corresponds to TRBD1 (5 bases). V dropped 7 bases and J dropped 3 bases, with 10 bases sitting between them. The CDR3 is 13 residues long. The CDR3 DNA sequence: TGTGCCAGCAACCGGGACGGTGGAAACACCATATATTTT. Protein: CASNRDGGNTIYF.

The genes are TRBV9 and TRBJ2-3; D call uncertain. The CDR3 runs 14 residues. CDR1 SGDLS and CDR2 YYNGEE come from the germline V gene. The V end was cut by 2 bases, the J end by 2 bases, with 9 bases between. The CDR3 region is CASSVGGYTDTQYF. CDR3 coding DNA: TGTGCCAGCAGCGTCGGCGGCTACACAGATACGCAGTATTTT.

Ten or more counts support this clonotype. The CDR3 DNA sequence: TGTGCCAGCAGCTTACGGTTGTTGGAACCCCAGCATTTT. Translating gives CASSLRLLEPQHF. The rearrangement joins TRBV7-2 to TRBJ1-5; D is undetermined. The CDR3 is 13 amino acids. The V and J ends lost 2 bases and 10 bases respectively, with 12 bases between them. The V gene's germline CDR1 is SGHTA and CDR2 FQGNSA.

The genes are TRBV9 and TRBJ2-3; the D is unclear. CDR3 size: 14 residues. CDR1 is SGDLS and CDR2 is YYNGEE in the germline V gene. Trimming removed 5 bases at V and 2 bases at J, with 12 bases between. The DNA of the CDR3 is TGTGCCAGCAGTGAAGACTGGGACACAGATACGCAGTATTTT. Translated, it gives CASSEDWDTDTQYF. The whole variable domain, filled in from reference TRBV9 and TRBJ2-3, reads DSGVTQTPKHLITATGQRVTLRCSPRSGDLSVYWYQQSLDQGLQFLIQYYNGEERAKGNILERFSAQQFPDLHSELNLSSLELGDSALYFCASSEDWDTDTQYFGPGTRLTVL.

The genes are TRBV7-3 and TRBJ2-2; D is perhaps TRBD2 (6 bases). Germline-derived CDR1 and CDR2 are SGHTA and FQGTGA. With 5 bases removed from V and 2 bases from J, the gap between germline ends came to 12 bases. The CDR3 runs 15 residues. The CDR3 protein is CASSKGGQNTGELFF. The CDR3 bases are TGTGCCAGCAGCAAGGGAGGTCAAAACACCGGGGAGCTGTTTTTT.

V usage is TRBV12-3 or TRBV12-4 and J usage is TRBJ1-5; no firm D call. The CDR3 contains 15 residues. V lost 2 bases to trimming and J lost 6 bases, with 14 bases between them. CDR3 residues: CASSLSTRGSQPQHF. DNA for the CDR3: TGTGCCAGCAGTTTATCTACACGCGGTAGTCAGCCCCAGCATTTT.

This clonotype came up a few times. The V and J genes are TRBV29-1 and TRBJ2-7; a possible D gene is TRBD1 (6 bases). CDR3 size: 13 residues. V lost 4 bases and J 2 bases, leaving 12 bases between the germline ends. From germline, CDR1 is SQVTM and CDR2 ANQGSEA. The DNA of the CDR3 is TGCAGCGTTGGTACAGGGCTCCCCTACGAGCAGTACTTC. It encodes CSVGTGLPYEQYF.

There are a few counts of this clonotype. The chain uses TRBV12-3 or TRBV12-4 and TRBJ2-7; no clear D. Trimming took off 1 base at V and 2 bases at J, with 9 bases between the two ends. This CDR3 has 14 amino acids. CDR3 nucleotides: TGTGCCAGCAGTTTAGAGGGTGGAACCTACGAGCAGTACTTC. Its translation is CASSLEGGTYEQYF.

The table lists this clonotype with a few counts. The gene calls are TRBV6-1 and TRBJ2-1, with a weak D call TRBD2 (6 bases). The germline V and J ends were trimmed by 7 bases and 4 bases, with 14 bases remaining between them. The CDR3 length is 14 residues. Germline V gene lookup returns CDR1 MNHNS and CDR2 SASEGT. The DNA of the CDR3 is TGTGCCAGCATGGACTACAACGGTTACAATGAGCAGTTCTTC. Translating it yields CASMDYNGYNEQFF.

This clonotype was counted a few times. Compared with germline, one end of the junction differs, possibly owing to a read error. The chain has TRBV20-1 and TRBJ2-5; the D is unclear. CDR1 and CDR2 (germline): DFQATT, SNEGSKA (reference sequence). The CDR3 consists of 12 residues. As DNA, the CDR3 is TGCAGTGCCAGAGGCTTCAGAGAGACCCAGTACTTC. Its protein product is CSARGFRETQYF.

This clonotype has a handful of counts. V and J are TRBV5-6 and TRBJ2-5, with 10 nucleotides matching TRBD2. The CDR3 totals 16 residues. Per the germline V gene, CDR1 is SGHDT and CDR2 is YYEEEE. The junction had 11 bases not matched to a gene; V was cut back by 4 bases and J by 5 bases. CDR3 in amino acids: CASSPRQSGRAETQYF. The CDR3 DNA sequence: TGTGCCAGCAGCCCACGCCAAAGCGGGAGGGCCGAGACCCAGTACTTC.

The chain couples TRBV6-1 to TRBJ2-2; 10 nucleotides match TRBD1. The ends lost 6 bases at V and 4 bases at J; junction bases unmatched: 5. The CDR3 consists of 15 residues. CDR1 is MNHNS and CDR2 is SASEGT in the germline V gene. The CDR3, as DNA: TGTGCCAGCAGCCGGACAGGGGGAGCCACCGGGGAGCTGTTTTTT. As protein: CASSRTGGATGELFF.

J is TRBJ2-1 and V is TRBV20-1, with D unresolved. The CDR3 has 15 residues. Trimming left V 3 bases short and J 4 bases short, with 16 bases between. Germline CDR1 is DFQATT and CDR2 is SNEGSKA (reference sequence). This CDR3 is CSASLGGTTYNEQFF. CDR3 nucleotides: TGCAGTGCTAGTTTAGGCGGCACGACGTACAATGAGCAGTTCTTC.

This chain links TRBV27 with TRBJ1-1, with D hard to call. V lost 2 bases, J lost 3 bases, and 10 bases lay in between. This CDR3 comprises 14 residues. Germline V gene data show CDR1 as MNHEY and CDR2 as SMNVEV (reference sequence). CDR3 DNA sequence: TGTGCCAGCAGTTTACTGGGATGGGACACTGAAGCTTTCTTT. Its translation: CASSLLGWDTEAFF.

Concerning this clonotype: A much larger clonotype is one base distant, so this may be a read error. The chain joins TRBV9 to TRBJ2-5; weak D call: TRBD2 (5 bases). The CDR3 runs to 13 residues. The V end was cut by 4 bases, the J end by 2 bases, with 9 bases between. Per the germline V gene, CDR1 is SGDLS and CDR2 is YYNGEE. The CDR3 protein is CASSREQQETQYF. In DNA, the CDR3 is TGTGCCAGCAGCCGGGAACAGCAAGAGACCCAGTACTTC.

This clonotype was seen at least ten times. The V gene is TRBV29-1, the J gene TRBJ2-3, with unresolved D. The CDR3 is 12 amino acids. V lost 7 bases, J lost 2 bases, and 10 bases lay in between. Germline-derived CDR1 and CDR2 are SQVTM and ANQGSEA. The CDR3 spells CSARPATDTQYF. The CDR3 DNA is TGCAGCGCCCGACCGGCCACAGATACGCAGTATTTT.

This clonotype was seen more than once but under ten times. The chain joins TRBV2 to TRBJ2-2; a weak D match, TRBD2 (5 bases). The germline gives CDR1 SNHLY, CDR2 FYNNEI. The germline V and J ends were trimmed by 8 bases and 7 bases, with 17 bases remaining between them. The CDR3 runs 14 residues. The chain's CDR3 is CASASVGVSGELFF. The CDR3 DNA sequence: TGTGCCAGCGCTTCTGTGGGAGTAAGCGGGGAGCTGTTTTTT. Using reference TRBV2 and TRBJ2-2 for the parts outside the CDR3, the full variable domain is EPEVTQTPSHQVTQMGQEVILRCVPISNHLYFYWYRQILGQKVEFLVSFYNNEISEKSEIFDDQFSVERPDGSNFTLKIRSTKLEDSAMYFCASASVGVSGELFFGEGSRLTVL.